This TCR beta chain was sequenced for a study of technical replicates of blood from a few donors. The CDR3 length is 14 residues. Germline lookup yields CDR1 SGHTA and CDR2 FQGTGA. The ends were cut back, 0 bases at V and 5 bases at J, with 10 bases in the middle. Produced via immunoSEQ multiplex PCR; TCRdb's table is partial and in-frame only. The table lists 80,000 or so clones, under 97% of them singletons, with roughly 0.36% in the top ten. This receptor was identified in a human donor in good health. The sequenced sample consisted of T cells isolated from PBMCs. The chain recombines TRBV7-3 with TRBJ2-5; perhaps TRBD1 as D (6 bases). The CDR3 region has the DNA TGTGCCAGCAGCTTAACCCACAGGGTGGAGACCCAGTACTTC. This gives the protein CASSLTHRVETQYF.